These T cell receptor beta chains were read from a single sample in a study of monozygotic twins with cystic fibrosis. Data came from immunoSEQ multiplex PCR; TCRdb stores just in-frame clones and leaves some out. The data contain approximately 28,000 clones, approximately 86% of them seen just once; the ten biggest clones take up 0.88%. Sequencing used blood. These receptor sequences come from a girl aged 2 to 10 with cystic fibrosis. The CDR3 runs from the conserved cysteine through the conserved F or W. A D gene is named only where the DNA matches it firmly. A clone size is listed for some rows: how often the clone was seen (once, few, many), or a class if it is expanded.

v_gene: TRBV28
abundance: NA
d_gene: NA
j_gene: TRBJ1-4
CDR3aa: CASSLAGFVWNEKLFF
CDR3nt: TGTGCCAGCAGTTTAGCGGGTTTCGTCTGGAATGAAAAACTGTTTTTT

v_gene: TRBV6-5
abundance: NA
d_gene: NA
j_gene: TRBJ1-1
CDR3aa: CASSKIRGTEAFF
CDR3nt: TGTGCCAGCAGTAAAATCAGGGGTACTGAAGCTTTCTTT

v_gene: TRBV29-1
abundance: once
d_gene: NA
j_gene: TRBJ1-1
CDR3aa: CSVEGSRGGTEAFF
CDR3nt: TGCAGCGTTGAAGGGAGCAGGGGTGGCACTGAAGCTTTCTTT

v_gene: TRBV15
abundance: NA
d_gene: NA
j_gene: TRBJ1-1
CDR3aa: CATKSTGENTEAFF
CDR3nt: TGTGCCACCAAGTCGACGGGGGAAAACACTGAAGCTTTCTTT

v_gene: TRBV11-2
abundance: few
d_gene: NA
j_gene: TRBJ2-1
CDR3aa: CASSLAGPYNEQFF
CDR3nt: TGTGCCAGCAGCTTAGCGGGACCCTACAATGAGCAGTTCTTC

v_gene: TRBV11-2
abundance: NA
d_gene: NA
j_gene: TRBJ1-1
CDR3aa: CASSLHDNKLNTEAFF
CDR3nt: TGTGCCAGCAGCTTACACGACAATAAGTTGAACACTGAAGCTTTCTTT

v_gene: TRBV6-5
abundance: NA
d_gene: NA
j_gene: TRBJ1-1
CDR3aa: CASSHRLGTEAFF
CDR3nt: TGTGCCAGCAGTCACAGGCTGGGCACTGAAGCTTTCTTT

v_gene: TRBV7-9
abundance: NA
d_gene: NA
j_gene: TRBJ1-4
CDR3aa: CASSNQNLRTNEKLFF
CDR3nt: TGTGCCAGCAGCAACCAAAACCTGAGAACTAATGAAAAACTGTTTTTT

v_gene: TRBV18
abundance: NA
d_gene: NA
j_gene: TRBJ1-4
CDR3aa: CASSATGHNEKLFF
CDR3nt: TGTGCCAGCTCAGCCACGGGACATAATGAAAAACTGTTTTTT

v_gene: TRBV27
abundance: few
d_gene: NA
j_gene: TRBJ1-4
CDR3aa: CASSVSLGEKLFF
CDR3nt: TGTGCCAGCAGTGTCAGCCTCGGGGAAAAACTGTTTTTT

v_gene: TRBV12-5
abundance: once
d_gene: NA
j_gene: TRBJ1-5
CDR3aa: CASGGGVNNQPQHF
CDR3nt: TGTGCTAGTGGTGGAGGGGTTAACAATCAGCCCCAGCATTTT

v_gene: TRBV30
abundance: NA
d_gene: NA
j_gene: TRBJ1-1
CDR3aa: CAWSVTEGTEAFF
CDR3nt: TGTGCCTGGAGCGTTACGGAGGGCACTGAAGCTTTCTTT

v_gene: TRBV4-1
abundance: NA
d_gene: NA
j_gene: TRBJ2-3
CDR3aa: CASSQAWRDPTDTQYF
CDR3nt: TGCGCCAGCAGCCAAGCATGGCGGGACCCCACAGATACGCAGTATTTT

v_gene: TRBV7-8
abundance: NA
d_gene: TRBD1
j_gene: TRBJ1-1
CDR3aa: CASSQGQGTSGGTEAFF
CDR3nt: TGTGCCAGCAGCCAGGGACAGGGGACTTCTGGAGGCACTGAAGCTTTCTTT

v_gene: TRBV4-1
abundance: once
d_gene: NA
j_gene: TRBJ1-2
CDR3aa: CASSQDRFGVYGYTF
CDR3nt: TGCGCCAGCAGCCAAGATCGGTTCGGAGTCTATGGCTACACCTTC

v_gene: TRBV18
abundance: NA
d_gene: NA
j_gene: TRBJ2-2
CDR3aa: CASSPDRASTGELFF
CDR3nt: TGTGCCAGCTCACCAGACCGGGCCAGCACCGGGGAGCTGTTTTTT

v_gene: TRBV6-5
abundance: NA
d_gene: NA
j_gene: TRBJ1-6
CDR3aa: CASSYSTQQVLHF
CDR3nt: TGTGCCAGCAGTTACTCGACCCAACAAGTCCTCCACTTT

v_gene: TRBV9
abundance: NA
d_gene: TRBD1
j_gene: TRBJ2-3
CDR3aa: CASSVASGTGGISTDTQYF
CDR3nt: TGTGCCAGCAGCGTAGCATCTGGGACAGGGGGAATTTCCACAGATACGCAGTATTTT

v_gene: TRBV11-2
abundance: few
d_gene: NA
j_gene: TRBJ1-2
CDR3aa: CASSLAGDYGYTF
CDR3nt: TGTGCCAGCAGCTTAGCAGGGGACTATGGCTACACCTTC

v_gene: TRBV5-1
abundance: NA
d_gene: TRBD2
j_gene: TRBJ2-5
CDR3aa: CASSFVLADEETQYF
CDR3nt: TGCGCCAGCAGCTTTGTACTAGCGGACGAAGAGACCCAGTACTTC

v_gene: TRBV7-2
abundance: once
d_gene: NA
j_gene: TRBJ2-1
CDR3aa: CASSLAGRNNEQFF
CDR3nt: TGTGCCAGCAGCTTAGCGGGGAGAAACAATGAGCAGTTCTTC

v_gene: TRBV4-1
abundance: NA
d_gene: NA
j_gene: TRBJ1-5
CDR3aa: CASSQAGYQPQHF
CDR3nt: TGCGCCAGCAGCCAAGCGGGGTATCAGCCCCAGCATTTT

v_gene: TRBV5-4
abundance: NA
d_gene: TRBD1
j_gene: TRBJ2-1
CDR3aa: CASRLGLQGNDEQFF
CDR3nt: TGTGCCAGCAGGCTTGGTCTACAGGGGAACGATGAGCAGTTCTTC

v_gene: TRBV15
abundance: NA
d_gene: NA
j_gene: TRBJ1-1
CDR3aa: CATKSTGSQYTEAFF
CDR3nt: TGTGCCACCAAATCCACAGGCAGCCAATACACTGAAGCTTTCTTT

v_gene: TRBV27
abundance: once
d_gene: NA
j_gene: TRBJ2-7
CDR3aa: CASRTENSYEQYF
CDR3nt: TGTGCCAGCAGGACTGAAAACTCCTACGAGCAGTACTTC

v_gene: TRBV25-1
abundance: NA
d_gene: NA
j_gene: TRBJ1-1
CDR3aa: CASSEFSLEEAAFF
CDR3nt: TGTGCCAGCAGTGAATTTTCGTTAGAGGAGGCAGCTTTCTTT

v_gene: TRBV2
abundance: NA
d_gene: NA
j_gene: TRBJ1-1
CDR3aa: CASSVRNTEAFF
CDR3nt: TGTGCCAGCAGTGTGCGGAACACTGAAGCTTTCTTT

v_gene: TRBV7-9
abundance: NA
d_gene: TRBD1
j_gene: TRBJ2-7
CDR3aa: CASSLVGDRGIYEQYF
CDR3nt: TGTGCCAGCAGCTTAGTAGGGGACAGGGGGATCTACGAGCAGTACTTC

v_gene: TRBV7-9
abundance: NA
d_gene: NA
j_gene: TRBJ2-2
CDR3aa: CASRIPSEGNTGELFF
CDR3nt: TGTGCCAGCCGGATCCCCTCGGAGGGAAACACCGGGGAGCTGTTTTTT

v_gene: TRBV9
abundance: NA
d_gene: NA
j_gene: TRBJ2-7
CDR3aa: CASSYGGASYEQYF
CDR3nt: TGTGCCAGCAGCTATGGCGGAGCCTCCTACGAGCAGTACTTC

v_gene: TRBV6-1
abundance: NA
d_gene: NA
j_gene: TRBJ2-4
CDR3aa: CASSEEAGRAGWSSKNIQYF
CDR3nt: TGTGCCAGCAGTGAAGAAGCTGGGCGGGCCGGGTGGAGTTCCAAAAACATTCAGTACTTC

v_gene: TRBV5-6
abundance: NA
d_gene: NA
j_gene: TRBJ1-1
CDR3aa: CASSLAGQGFTEAFF
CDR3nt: TGTGCCAGCAGCTTGGCGGGGCAGGGGTTCACTGAAGCTTTCTTT

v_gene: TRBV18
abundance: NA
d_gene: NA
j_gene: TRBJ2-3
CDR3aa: CASSPQGIRDTQYF
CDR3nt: TGTGCCAGCTCACCACAGGGGATTCGGGATACGCAGTATTTT

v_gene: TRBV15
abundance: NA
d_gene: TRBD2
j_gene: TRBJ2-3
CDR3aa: CATSRAKPAGVSDTQYF
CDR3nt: TGTGCCACCAGCAGAGCCAAACCAGCGGGAGTATCAGATACGCAGTATTTT

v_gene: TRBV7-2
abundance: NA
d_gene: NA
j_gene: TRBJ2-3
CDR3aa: CASSLIVGYTDTQYF
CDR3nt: TGTGCCAGCAGCTTAATTGTGGGGTACACAGATACGCAGTATTTT

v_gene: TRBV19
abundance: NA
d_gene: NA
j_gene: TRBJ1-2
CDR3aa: CASSTSGFGYTF
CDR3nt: TGTGCCAGTAGTACGTCAGGTTTCGGCTACACCTTC

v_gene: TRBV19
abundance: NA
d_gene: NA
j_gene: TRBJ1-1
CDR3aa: CASSIGGSSTEAFF
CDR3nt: TGTGCCAGTAGTATAGGGGGGAGTAGCACTGAAGCTTTCTTT

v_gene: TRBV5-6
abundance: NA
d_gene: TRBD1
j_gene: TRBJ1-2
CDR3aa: CASSQTIPGQVVSYGYTF
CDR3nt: TGTGCCAGCAGCCAAACAATTCCGGGACAGGTCGTAAGTTATGGCTACACCTTC

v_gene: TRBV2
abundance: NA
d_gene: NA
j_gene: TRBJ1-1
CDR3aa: CASRPLSNTEAFF
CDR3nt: TGTGCCAGCAGACCGCTCAGCAACACTGAAGCTTTCTTT

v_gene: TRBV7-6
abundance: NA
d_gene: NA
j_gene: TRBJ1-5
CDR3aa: CASSLEQGGLNQPQHF
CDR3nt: TGTGCCAGCAGCTTAGAACAGGGCGGTTTAAATCAGCCCCAGCATTTT

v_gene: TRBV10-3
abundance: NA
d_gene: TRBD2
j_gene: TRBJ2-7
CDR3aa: CAISWTSGSRNEQYF
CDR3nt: TGTGCCATCAGTTGGACTAGCGGGAGTCGAAACGAGCAGTACTTC

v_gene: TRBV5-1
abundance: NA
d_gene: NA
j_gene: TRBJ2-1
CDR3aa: CASSLGRSNEQFF
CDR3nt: TGCGCCAGCAGCTTGGGAAGGTCCAATGAGCAGTTCTTC

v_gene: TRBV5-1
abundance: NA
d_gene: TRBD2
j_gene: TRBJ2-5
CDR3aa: CASSSGAGRETQYF
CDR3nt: TGCGCCAGCAGCAGCGGGGCTGGTAGGGAGACCCAGTACTTC

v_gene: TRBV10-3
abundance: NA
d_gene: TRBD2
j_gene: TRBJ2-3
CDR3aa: CATRTSGRVNTQYF
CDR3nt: TGTGCCACCCGGACTAGCGGGAGGGTAAATACGCAGTATTTT

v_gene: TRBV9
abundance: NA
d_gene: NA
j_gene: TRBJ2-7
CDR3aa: CASSEGWGADEQYF
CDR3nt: TGTGCCAGCAGCGAGGGCTGGGGGGCCGACGAGCAGTACTTC

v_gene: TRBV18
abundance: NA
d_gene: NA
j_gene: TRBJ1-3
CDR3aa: CASSPIPVRGGNTIYF
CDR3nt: TGTGCCAGCTCACCAATACCAGTTCGGGGCGGAAACACCATATATTTT

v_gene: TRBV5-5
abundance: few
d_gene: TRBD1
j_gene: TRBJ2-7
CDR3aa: CASSTPTGRLSEQYF
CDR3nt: TGTGCCAGCAGCACCCCGACAGGGCGTCTGAGCGAGCAGTACTTC

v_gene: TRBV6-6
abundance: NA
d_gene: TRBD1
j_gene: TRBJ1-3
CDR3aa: CASKVRQGPGNTIYF
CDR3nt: TGTGCCAGCAAGGTTAGACAGGGGCCTGGAAACACCATATATTTT

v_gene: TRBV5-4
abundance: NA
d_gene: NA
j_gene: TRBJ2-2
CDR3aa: CASSPNTGELFF
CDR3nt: TGTGCCAGCAGCCCTAACACCGGGGAGCTGTTTTTT

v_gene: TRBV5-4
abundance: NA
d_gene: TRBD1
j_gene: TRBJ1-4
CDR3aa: CASSFDESGDRQKLFF
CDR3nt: TGTGCCAGCAGCTTCGACGAATCAGGGGACAGACAAAAACTGTTTTTT

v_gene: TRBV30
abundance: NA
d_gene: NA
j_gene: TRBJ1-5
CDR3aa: CAWSYATPYQPQHF
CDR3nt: TGTGCCTGGAGTTACGCCACACCGTATCAGCCCCAGCATTTT

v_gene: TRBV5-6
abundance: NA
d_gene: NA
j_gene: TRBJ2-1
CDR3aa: CASSGDNEQFF
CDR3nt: TGTGCCAGCAGCGGGGACAATGAGCAGTTCTTC

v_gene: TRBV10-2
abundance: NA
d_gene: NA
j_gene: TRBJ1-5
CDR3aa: CASSEPGYSNQPQHF
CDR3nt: TGCGCCAGCAGTGAGCCGGGATACAGCAATCAGCCCCAGCATTTT